One and the same sample provided the 12 T cell receptor beta chains below, sequenced in a study of cytomegalovirus exposure and HLA in healthy donors. The table came from immunoSEQ multiplex PCR; TCRdb's copy has only in-frame clones and leaves some out. The sample lists about 310,000 clones; 88% were seen once. Sequencing was done on a sample of PBMCs. These receptors were obtained from a man under 40 in good health and CMV-seronegative.

This chain joins TRBV4-1 and TRBJ2-5, with TRBD2 matching 8 bases. V was pared by 4 bases and J by 5 bases, with 6 bases of the junction left unmatched. This CDR3 has 14 amino acids. CDR1 and CDR2 from the germline V gene are MGHRA and YSYEKL. This CDR3 is CASSRTLAGETQYF. The CDR3 bases are TGCGCCAGCAGCCGGACTTTAGCGGGGGAGACCCAGTACTTC.

The CDR3 loop reads CASSARLAGVPLLNEQFF. For the CDR3, the DNA is TGTGCCAGCAGCGCCCGACTAGCGGGGGTCCCTTTGCTCAATGAGCAGTTCTTC. The gene calls are TRBV9 and TRBJ2-1; 12 bases are a match to TRBD2. Trimming took 3 bases from V and 6 from J; bases not matched to a gene: 13. CDR3 length: 18 amino acids. In germline, CDR1 is SGDLS, CDR2 YYNGEE.

This chain joins TRBV5-6 and TRBJ2-2; no firm D call. Trimming removed 2 bases from V and 6 bases from J, with 11 bases in between. Germline V gives CDR1 SGHDT, CDR2 YYEEEE. CDR3 length: 14 residues. The CDR3 protein is CASSFTNKPGELFF. The CDR3 nucleotides read TGTGCCAGCAGCTTTACCAACAAACCCGGGGAGCTGTTTTTT. The full variable domain, with the rest looked up from reference TRBV5-6 and TRBJ2-2, is DAGVTQSPTHLIKTRGQQVTLRCSPKSGHDTVSWYQQALGQGPQFIFQYYEEEERQRGNFPDRFSGHQFPNYSSELNVNALLLGDSALYLCASSFTNKPGELFFGEGSRLTVL.

The genes are TRBV4-3 and TRBJ2-7, with a possible D match to TRBD2 (5 bases). The CDR3 sequence is 14 residues long. From germline, CDR1 is LGHNA and CDR2 YSLEER. V was clipped by 1 base and J by 3 bases, with 10 bases between them. The chain's CDR3 is CASSQVAGDYEQYF. DNA of the CDR3: TGCGCCAGCAGCCAAGTCGCCGGGGACTACGAGCAGTACTTC.

The J gene is TRBJ2-2, the V gene TRBV6-6; 10 bases fit TRBD2. The CDR3 runs 14 residues. The germline CDR1 and CDR2 sequences are MNHNY and SVGAGI (reference sequence). The V segment lost 10 bases and the J segment 2 bases; nucleotides outside the gene matches: 4. This CDR3 reads CATQRGGNTGELFF. DNA for the CDR3: TGTGCCACCCAGCGGGGGGGAAACACCGGGGAGCTGTTTTTT.

The genes are TRBV7-2 and TRBJ1-1; D call uncertain. The CDR3 has 15 residues. V gave up 1 base and J gave up 5 bases, with 14 bases separating them. Per germline, CDR1 SGHTA and CDR2 FQGNSA. This CDR3 is CASSLEFQGGTEAFF. CDR3 in DNA: TGTGCCAGCAGCTTAGAATTCCAAGGAGGGACTGAAGCTTTCTTT.

In the case of this clone: At the DNA level, this CDR3 is encoded by other sequences in the same sample as well. This sequence joins TRBV5-1 and TRBJ2-1, with D hard to call. In germline, CDR1 is SGHRS, CDR2 YFSETQ. This CDR3 comprises 14 residues. The V and J ends lost 0 bases and 4 bases respectively, with 8 bases between them. The CDR3 region is CASSLGQVYNEQFF. The CDR3 nucleotides read TGCGCCAGCAGCTTGGGGCAGGTATACAATGAGCAGTTCTTC.

The V gene is TRBV29-1, the J gene TRBJ2-3; D possibly corresponds to TRBD2 (6 bases). Looked up from germline, CDR1 is SQVTM and CDR2 is ANQGSEA. CDR3 length equals 11 residues. The germline V and J ends were trimmed by 3 bases and 7 bases, with 8 bases remaining between them. The CDR3: CSVEGLNTQYF. The CDR3 DNA follows: TGCAGCGTTGAGGGACTTAATACGCAGTATTTT.

This chain links TRBV5-5 with TRBJ2-2; 8 bases match TRBD2. The CDR3 extends over 14 amino acids. After removal of 4 bases from V and 4 bases from J, the junction contained 3 bases not matched to a gene. Germline lookup yields CDR1 SGHKS and CDR2 YYEKEE (reference sequence). The CDR3 is CASSRTSGTGELFF. The CDR3 DNA reads as TGTGCCAGCAGCCGTACTAGCGGCACCGGGGAGCTGTTTTTT.

The sample holds a few counts of this clone. The J gene is TRBJ1-5, the V gene TRBV4-1; TRBD1 is a possible D gene (6 bases). Deletions cut 2 bases from V and 11 bases from J, with 16 bases between. The CDR3 totals 14 residues. Germline V gives CDR1 MGHRA, CDR2 YSYEKL. The CDR3 here is CASSQHREVMAQHF. CDR3 DNA sequence: TGCGCCAGCAGCCAACACAGGGAAGTCATGGCCCAGCATTTT.

The chain has TRBV5-1 and TRBJ1-6, with 9 bases aligning to TRBD1. The CDR3 runs 16 residues. CDR1 and CDR2 (germline): SGHRS, YFSETQ. The J segment lost 7 bases and the V segment lost 1 base, leaving 6 bases of the junction unmatched. The CDR3 is CASSLSSGTGNSPLHF. The CDR3 DNA reads as TGCGCCAGCAGCTTGTCCTCCGGGACAGGGAATTCACCCCTCCACTTT.

This rearrangement joins TRBV5-1 to TRBJ2-7; possibly TRBD1 for D (6 bases). Trimming took off 0 bases at V and 1 base at J, with 11 bases between the two ends. From germline, CDR1 is SGHRS and CDR2 YFSETQ. The CDR3 spans 15 residues. The CDR3 bases are TGCGCCAGCAGCTTGGCCCGGACAGCGTCCTACGAGCAGTACTTC. Its translation: CASSLARTASYEQYF.